This TCR beta chain was identified in a study of tumor T cells in aggressive B-cell lymphoma. Trimming removed 0 bases from V and 4 bases from J, with 5 bases in between. Germline V gene lookup returns CDR1 SGDLS and CDR2 YYNGEE. The CDR3 is made up of 13 amino acids. Profiled with immunoSEQ multiplex PCR; TCRdb holds only in-frame clones, not every one. Here the sample spans some 1,300 clones, roughly 84% being singletons. The receptor was derived from an adult with diffuse large B cell lymphoma. The sample was tumor tissue. The chain combines TRBV9 with TRBJ2-1; D is uncertain. CDR3 nucleotides: TGTGCCAGCAGCGTAGCCCAATACAATGAGCAGTTCTTC. Translating gives CASSVAQYNEQFF.